A single sample is the source of the 8 T cell receptor beta chains below, sequenced in a study of T cells in tumors after PD-1 blockade. This table comes from immunoSEQ multiplex PCR, and its TCRdb copy is limited to in-frame clones, with some not included. The table lists some 18,000 clones, more than 65% of them singletons. The sample here was PBMCs, taken after anti-PD-1 therapy. The receptors derive from a human donor with advanced basal cell or squamous cell carcinoma (not recorded which).

In this sample, this clone is medium-sized. The chain couples TRBV9 to TRBJ2-7; TRBD2 agrees at 13 bases. The length of the CDR3 is 15 residues. J was trimmed by 7 bases and V by 3 bases; bases with no gene match: 7. The V gene's germline CDR1 is SGDLS and CDR2 YYNGEE. The CDR3 region has the DNA TGTGCCAGCAGCGCGACTAGCGGGAGGTCTGGAGAGCAGTACTTC. This codes for CASSATSGRSGEQYF.

The chain has TRBV19 and TRBJ1-5; perhaps TRBD1 as D (6 bases). This CDR3 comprises 15 residues. Germline V lookup: CDR1 LNHDA, CDR2 SQIVND (reference sequence). V lost 2 bases and J lost 6, with 14 bases in between. Written as DNA, the CDR3 is TGTGCCAGTAGTATAATATCAGGGGCCGGTCAGCCCCAGCATTTT. Amino acid sequence: CASSIISGAGQPQHF.

The chain uses TRBV7-9 and TRBJ2-7, with a tentative D call TRBD2 (6 bases). The CDR3 length is 14 residues. Trimming cost V 2 bases and J 3 bases, with 11 bases left between them. Germline V CDR1 and CDR2: SEHNR, FQNEAQ (reference sequence). In nucleotides, the CDR3 is TGTGCCAGCAGCTTAAGCCGGGAGAACTACGAGCAGTACTTC. The encoded protein is CASSLSRENYEQYF.

The CDR3: CASSPGPNNYGYTF. The CDR3 bases are TGTGCCAGCAGCCCTGGACCGAATAACTATGGCTACACCTTC. The rearrangement uses TRBV3-1 (or the pseudogene TRBV3-2) and TRBJ1-2; D ambiguous. Deletions cut 4 bases from V and 1 base from J, with 10 bases between. Looked up from germline, CDR1 is LGHDT and CDR2 is YNNKEL (reference sequence). This CDR3 contains 14 residues.

The chain has TRBV5-5 and TRBJ2-7, with D hard to call. Trimming pared 0 bases from V and 7 bases from J, leaving 5 bases between. Germline V lookup: CDR1 SGHKS, CDR2 YYEKEE (reference sequence). The CDR3 sequence is 11 residues long. The CDR3 region has the DNA TGTGCCAGCAGCTTGGTGGGGGAGCAGTACTTC. It specifies CASSLVGEQYF.

The genes are TRBV4-1 and TRBJ2-7; D remains ambiguous. This CDR3 contains 14 residues. Germline V CDR1 and CDR2: MGHRA, YSYEKL. V was clipped by 3 bases and J by 0 bases, with 9 bases between them. The CDR3 bases are TGCGCCAGCAGCCATATGAACAGCTCCTACGAGCAGTACTTC. Translated: CASSHMNSSYEQYF.

This sequence joins TRBV7-2 and TRBJ2-1; D gene ambiguous. This CDR3 has 13 residues. Germline V gene data show CDR1 as SGHTA and CDR2 as FQGNSA. The V end lost 6 bases, the J end lost 7 bases, and 13 bases lay between the germline ends. The CDR3 region is CASSLGAGNEQFF. The CDR3 region has the DNA TGTGCCAGCAGTCTTGGAGCCGGAAATGAGCAGTTCTTC.

This sequence joins TRBV5-1 and TRBJ1-5; D not resolved. The CDR3 sequence is 15 residues long. From germline, CDR1 is SGHRS and CDR2 YFSETQ. V lost 2 bases and J 3 bases, leaving 12 bases between the germline ends. The DNA of the CDR3 is TGCGCCAGCAGCTTATCTGGGGTTGACAATCAGCCCCAGCATTTT. This encodes CASSLSGVDNQPQHF.